This T cell receptor beta chain was captured by sequencing in a study of Siglec-9 on CD8 T cells in melanoma. Assay used: immunoSEQ multiplex PCR; TCRdb lists only in-frame clones, some missing. This sample yields some 39,000 clones, of which roughly 80% are seen a single time; approximately 1.8% belongs to the top ten. The CDR3 extends over 14 amino acids. The germline gives CDR1 MDHEN, CDR2 SYDVKM. Unmatched junction bases numbered 3, after V lost 3 bases and J lost 3 bases. Overall study results and limits: In melanoma tumors, a Siglec-9-marked effector memory CD8+ subset reportedly appeared to accumulate.

A remark on this clone: The antigen remains undetermined.

The source of this sequence is a human donor in good health. Sequencing was done on a sample of Siglec-9- CD8+ T cells sorted from blood. V gene TRBV28 combines with J gene TRBJ2-7, with 9 bases fitting TRBD2. CDR3 coding DNA: TGTGCCAGCAGTTTTCAACTAGCGGGCTACGAGCAGTACTTC. Translating it yields CASSFQLAGYEQYF.